The 13 T cell receptor beta chains given below trace back to one sample, sequenced in a study of blood T cells in healthy people across ages. Then a second PCR, running about 6 to 12 cycles, was carried out with a sample-barcoded 5' primer and a J-beta primer mix. TCRdb processed the 5' RACE reads anew with MiXCR; each CDR3 protein has one entry. The sample shows around 1,000,000 distinct CDR3 sequences, roughly 24% of them seen only once. A further study also used this sample, focusing on T cells of mothers and their children.

The specimen sequenced was blood. The receptors here all came from a girl aged 2 to 9 in good health.

This clonotype was found a few times. The CDR3 DNA reads as TGTGCCAGCAGCTTAGGAACGGGGGCGTTTAACGAGCAGTACTTC. Residues: CASSLGTGAFNEQYF. The rearrangement joins TRBV7-2 to TRBJ2-7; either TRBD1 or TRBD2 may fit D (6 bases each). Per germline, CDR1 SGHTA and CDR2 FQGNSA. Deletions cut 1 base from V and 5 bases from J, with 15 bases between. The CDR3 is 15 amino acids.

The rearrangement links TRBV12-3 or TRBV12-4 to TRBJ1-3, with D perhaps TRBD1 (6 bases). The CDR3 has 14 amino acids. The germline V and J ends were trimmed by 3 bases and 8 bases, with 14 bases remaining between them. CDR3 DNA: TGTGCCAGCAGTTTGACAGGCGTCGAGGACACCATATATTTT. Translation: CASSLTGVEDTIYF.

The V and J genes are TRBV20-1 and TRBJ2-7, with D possibly matching TRBD1 (6 bases). The CDR3 sequence is 14 residues long. The V end lost 1 base, the J end lost 3 bases, and 13 bases lay between the germline ends. Per the germline V gene, CDR1 is DFQATT and CDR2 is SNEGSKA (reference sequence). The CDR3 is CSARGYRAGYEQYF. DNA of the CDR3: TGCAGTGCTAGAGGGTACAGGGCTGGCTACGAGCAGTACTTC.

V usage is TRBV16 and J usage is TRBJ1-1; D remains unclear. V was pared by 4 bases and J by 1 base, with 7 bases between. Germline-derived CDR1 and CDR2 are KGHSY and FQNENV. This CDR3 contains 13 residues. The CDR3 protein is CASSRYTNTEAFF. The CDR3 nucleotides read TGTGCCAGCAGCCGTTACACGAACACTGAAGCTTTCTTT.

In this sample, this clonotype turned up many times. The rearrangement links TRBV28 to TRBJ2-3, with a weak D call TRBD2 (5 bases). The germline gives CDR1 MDHEN, CDR2 SYDVKM. CDR3 length: 16 amino acids. Deletions cut 3 bases from V and 6 bases from J, with 19 bases between. The CDR3 region is CASSLSPGSLQDTQYF. As DNA, the CDR3 is TGTGCCAGCAGTTTGTCGCCGGGGTCTCTACAGGATACGCAGTATTTT. The variable domain in full, with the rest retrieved from reference TRBV28 and TRBJ2-3, is DVKVTQSSRYLVKRTGEKVFLECVQDMDHENMFWYRQDPGLGLRLIYFSYDVKMKEKGDIPEGYSVSREKKERFSLILESASTNQTSMYLCASSLSPGSLQDTQYFGPGTRLTVL.

There are a few counts of this clonotype. The chain recombines TRBV12-3 or TRBV12-4 with TRBJ2-2; D ambiguous. Trimming pared 3 bases from V and 7 bases from J, leaving 6 bases between. The CDR3 covers 12 residues. DNA for the CDR3: TGTGCCAGCAGTTTTCAAATCGGGGAGCTGTTTTTT. This encodes CASSFQIGELFF.

The chain couples TRBV9 to TRBJ2-1; 7 bases are shared with TRBD2. This CDR3 region has 18 residues. Germline V gives CDR1 SGDLS, CDR2 YYNGEE. V trimming: 0 bases; J trimming: 3 bases; junction bases outside the gene matches: 12. This CDR3 is CASSVGGDYNSHYNEQFF. DNA for the CDR3: TGTGCCAGCAGCGTAGGCGGGGACTACAACTCCCACTACAATGAGCAGTTCTTC.

This clonotype came up a few times. The V call is TRBV20-1, the J call TRBJ2-1, with 7 bases identical to TRBD2. The CDR3 is 14 amino acids. From germline, CDR1 is DFQATT and CDR2 SNEGSKA (reference sequence). V shed 3 bases and J 5 bases; nucleotides not matched to a gene: 7. The CDR3 sequence: CSARAGAPHNEQFF. CDR3 DNA sequence: TGCAGTGCTAGGGCGGGAGCTCCCCACAATGAGCAGTTCTTC.

This clonotype has more than one count but fewer than ten. An end of the junction does not agree with germline; a read error may underlie this. The CDR3 sequence is CAGSVGGRGDEQYF. CDR3 nucleotide sequence: TGTGCCGGCAGCGTAGGCGGGAGGGGAGACGAGCAGTACTTC. This chain links TRBV9 with TRBJ2-7, with TRBD2 matching over 9 bases. Looked up from germline, CDR1 is SGDLS and CDR2 is YYNGEE. The CDR3 runs 14 residues.

This clonotype was picked up a small number of times. The rearrangement uses TRBV9 and TRBJ2-5, with no clear D. CDR3 size: 14 residues. Trimming removed 2 bases at V and 2 bases at J, with 10 bases between. Germline loops: CDR1 SGDLS, CDR2 YYNGEE. As DNA, the CDR3 is TGTGCCAGCAGCGTCACTGCGGTGCAAGAGACCCAGTACTTC. Protein sequence: CASSVTAVQETQYF. The full variable domain, with the rest looked up from reference TRBV9 and TRBJ2-5, is DSGVTQTPKHLITATGQRVTLRCSPRSGDLSVYWYQQSLDQGLQFLIQYYNGEERAKGNILERFSAQQFPDLHSELNLSSLELGDSALYFCASSVTAVQETQYFGPGTRLLVL.

This clonotype was detected a few times. The gene calls are TRBV4-3 and TRBJ2-5; no clear D gene. The J call may be mistaken, given a closer DNA end match to TRBJ2-7. Germline values: CDR1 LGHNA, CDR2 YSLEER. This CDR3 contains 13 residues. The CDR3 sequence is CASSQDHSAEQYF. The CDR3 nucleotides read TGCGCCAGCAGCCAAGATCATAGTGCCGAGCAGTACTTC.

The chain is built from TRBV4-3 and TRBJ2-7, with D maybe TRBD1 (6 bases). This CDR3 has 15 amino acids. The V gene's germline CDR1 is LGHNA and CDR2 YSLEER. The V and J ends lost 1 base and 2 bases respectively, with 12 bases between them. CDR3 in amino acids: CASSQVWGQPYEQYF. The CDR3 DNA sequence: TGCGCCAGCAGCCAAGTGTGGGGGCAGCCCTACGAGCAGTACTTC.

This clonotype has only one observation. This sequence joins TRBV28 and TRBJ1-1; D gene ambiguous. V shed 4 bases and J shed 1 base, with 7 bases lying between them. CDR3 size: 13 residues. The germline CDR1 and CDR2 sequences are MDHEN and SYDVKM. The CDR3 protein is CASSYHRNTEAFF. CDR3 coding DNA: TGTGCCAGCAGTTACCATAGGAACACTGAAGCTTTCTTT.